What follows are 10 T cell receptor beta chains derived from one specimen sequenced in a study of blood T cell repertoires in COVID-19. The repertoire was sequenced with immunoSEQ multiplex PCR; TCRdb's copy has only in-frame clones and lacks some. The sample holds a few hundred thousand clones; about four fifths are singletons and the top ten take roughly 3.4%. The sample comprised peripheral blood. The origin of the receptors is a woman between 18 and 29 years old with acute or convalescent COVID-19.

This chain uses TRBV9 with TRBJ1-5; D remains unclear. The CDR3 sequence is 13 residues long. CDR1 and CDR2 from the germline V gene are SGDLS and YYNGEE. V shed 0 bases and J shed 5 bases, with 6 bases lying between them. The CDR3 sequence: CASSVVPDQPQHF. CDR3 nucleotide sequence: TGTGCCAGCAGCGTAGTTCCAGATCAGCCCCAGCATTTT.

V is TRBV30 and J is TRBJ2-7, with D hard to call. V was clipped by 2 bases and J by 3 bases, with 5 bases between them. Germline V CDR1 and CDR2: GTSNPN, SVGIG (reference sequence). The length of the CDR3 is 11 residues. CDR3 sequence reads: CAWSPGYEQYF. CDR3 nucleotide sequence: TGTGCCTGGAGTCCGGGCTACGAGCAGTACTTC.

This clone was seen just once. The chain is built from TRBV5-1 and TRBJ2-4; 9 bases are a match to TRBD2. V dropped 4 bases and J dropped 8; count of bases not matched to a gene: 10. This CDR3 has 15 residues. The V gene's germline CDR1 is SGHRS and CDR2 YFSETQ. CDR3 nucleotides: TGCGCCAGCAGCCCAGGTAGCGGGAGTGGCGACATTCAGTACTTC. The encoded protein is CASSPGSGSGDIQYF. The full variable domain, with the rest looked up from reference TRBV5-1 and TRBJ2-4, is KAGVTQTPRYLIKTRGQQVTLSCSPISGHRSVSWYQQTPGQGLQFLFEYFSETQRNKGNFPGRFSGRQFSNSRSEMNVSTLELGDSALYLCASSPGSGSGDIQYFGAGTRLSVL.

The chain combines TRBV4-2 with TRBJ1-1, with a tentative D call TRBD1 (5 bases). This CDR3 has 14 residues. V lost 4 bases, J lost 6 bases, and 15 bases lay in between. CDR1 LGHNA and CDR2 YNFKEQ come from the germline V gene. The CDR3 DNA follows: TGTGCCAGCAGCCCCACGGGTGGGGCCGCTGAAGCTTTCTTT. Protein sequence: CASSPTGGAAEAFF.

The chain recombines TRBV6-1 with TRBJ2-7, with D unresolved. V was shortened by 1 base and J by 0 bases, with 13 bases between the two germline ends. Per germline, CDR1 MNHNS and CDR2 SASEGT. This CDR3 has 16 amino acids. The CDR3 loop reads CASSEVWAIYSYEQYF. For the CDR3, the DNA is TGTGCCAGCAGTGAAGTCTGGGCAATTTACTCCTACGAGCAGTACTTC.

The CDR3 spells CASSIVLSNQPQHF. The CDR3 DNA sequence: TGTGCCAGTAGTATAGTACTTAGCAATCAGCCCCAGCATTTT. The gene calls are TRBV19 and TRBJ1-5, with D unclear. V shed 1 base and J shed 0 bases, with 4 bases lying between them. Germline V gene lookup returns CDR1 LNHDA and CDR2 SQIVND (reference sequence). The CDR3 is 14 amino acids.

The chain has TRBV7-2 and TRBJ1-2; 8 positions agree with TRBD1. V lost 4 bases to trimming and J lost 4 bases; unmatched junction nucleotides: 11. Germline V gives CDR1 SGHTA, CDR2 FQGNSA. This CDR3 contains 16 residues. The CDR3 DNA reads as TGTGCCAGCAGCTCACCGGGACAGGATGGTCGCTATGGCTACACCTTC. It yields the protein CASSSPGQDGRYGYTF.

The chain is built from TRBV10-3 and TRBJ2-7, with 9 bases fitting TRBD1. The length of the CDR3 is 13 residues. The germline gives CDR1 ENHRY, CDR2 SYGVKD. Losses at the gene ends were 8 bases for V and 3 bases for J; bases not matched to a gene: 5. CDR3: CAIGPDRGYEQYF. DNA of the CDR3: TGTGCCATCGGGCCGGACAGGGGCTACGAGCAGTACTTC.

CDR3: CASSPRTGLSGANVLTF. CDR3 nucleotide sequence: TGTGCCAGCAGCCCCCGGACAGGTCTCTCTGGGGCCAACGTCCTGACTTTC. V usage is TRBV3-1 (or the pseudogene TRBV3-2) and J usage is TRBJ2-6; 7 bases agree with TRBD1. V was pared by 4 bases and J by 0 bases, with 6 bases of the junction left unmatched. CDR1 and CDR2 from the germline V gene are LGHDT and YNNKEL (reference sequence). This CDR3 comprises 17 residues.

CDR3: CASRSTGLQPQHF. CDR3 in DNA: TGTGCCAGCAGATCGACAGGGCTTCAGCCCCAGCATTTT. The chain carries TRBV28 and TRBJ1-5; TRBD1 agrees at 7 bases. Germline-derived CDR1 and CDR2 are MDHEN and SYDVKM. The V segment lost 6 bases and the J segment 6 bases; nucleotides outside the gene matches: 5. The CDR3 consists of 13 residues.